This T cell receptor (beta chain) was sequenced for a study of control samples from healthy donors and cancer patients. Germline loops: CDR1 SGHTA, CDR2 FQGNSA. V was shortened by 6 bases and J by 1 base, with 18 bases between the two germline ends. The CDR3 is made up of 16 amino acids. TCRdb keeps only in-frame clones here, not all; method: immunoSEQ multiplex PCR. Seen here are around 120,000 clones, more than 70% observed once, and the top ten hold 2.9%. The sample comprised blood. This sequence originates from a man aged 55-75 years in good health. The chain employs TRBV7-2 and TRBJ1-1, with D unresolved. In DNA form, the CDR3 reads TGTGCCAGCAGGCCCGAGCCGGGTTTTACGAACACTGAAGCTTTCTTT. Amino acid sequence: CASRPEPGFTNTEAFF.